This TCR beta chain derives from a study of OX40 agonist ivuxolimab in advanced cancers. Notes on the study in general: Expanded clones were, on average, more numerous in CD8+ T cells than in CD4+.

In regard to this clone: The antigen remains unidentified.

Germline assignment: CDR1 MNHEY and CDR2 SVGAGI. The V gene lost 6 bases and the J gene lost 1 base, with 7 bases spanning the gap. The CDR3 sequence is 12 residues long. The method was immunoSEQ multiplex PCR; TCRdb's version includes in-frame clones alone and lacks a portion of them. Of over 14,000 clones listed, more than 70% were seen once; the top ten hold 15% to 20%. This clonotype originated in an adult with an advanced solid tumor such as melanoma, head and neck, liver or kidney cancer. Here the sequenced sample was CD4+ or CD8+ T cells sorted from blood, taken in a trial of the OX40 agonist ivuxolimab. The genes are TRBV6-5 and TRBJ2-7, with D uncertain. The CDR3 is CASSPGSYEQYF. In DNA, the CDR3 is TGTGCCAGCAGCCCAGGTTCCTACGAGCAGTACTTC.